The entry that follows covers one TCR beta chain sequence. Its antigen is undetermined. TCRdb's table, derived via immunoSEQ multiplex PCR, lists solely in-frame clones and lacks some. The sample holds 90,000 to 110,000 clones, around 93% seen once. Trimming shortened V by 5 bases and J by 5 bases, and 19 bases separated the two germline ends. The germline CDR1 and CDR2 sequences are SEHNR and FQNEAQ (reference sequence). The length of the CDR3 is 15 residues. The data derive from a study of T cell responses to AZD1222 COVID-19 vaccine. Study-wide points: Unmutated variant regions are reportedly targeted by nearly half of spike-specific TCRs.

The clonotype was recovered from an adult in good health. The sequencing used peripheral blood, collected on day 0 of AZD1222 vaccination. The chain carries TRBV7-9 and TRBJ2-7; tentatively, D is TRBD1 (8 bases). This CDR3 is CASSTAWTGRDEQYF. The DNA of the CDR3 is TGTGCCAGCAGCACCGCCTGGACAGGGAGGGACGAGCAGTACTTC.